The 27 T cell receptor beta chains below were found in one sample sequenced in a study of shared clonotypes between healthy human individuals. Clones were read by immunoSEQ multiplex PCR, and TCRdb kept only the in-frame ones, dropping some. The sample yields 2 million to 2.5 million clones, about 90% seen once. Input material: naive CD4+ T cells from PBMCs. As to subset: CD45RA+ positively selected. Receptors originate from a young man in good health. Some clones in this sample may be carry-over from other donors' samples.

As for this clone: Within the sample, other DNA sequences also encode this same CDR3. The genes are TRBV5-1 and TRBJ2-7; 11 bases match TRBD2. The J segment lost 3 bases and the V segment lost 2 bases, leaving 4 bases of the junction unmatched. Germline CDR1 and CDR2: SGHRS and YFSETQ. The CDR3 sequence is 15 residues long. The CDR3 nucleotides read TGCGCCAGCAGCTTACTAGCGGGAGTCAGCTACGAGCAGTACTTC. This sequence encodes CASSLLAGVSYEQYF.

The V call is TRBV6-6, the J call TRBJ2-7; D is undetermined. V lost 0 bases and J 8 bases, leaving 11 bases between the germline ends. This CDR3 region has 13 residues. Germline assignment: CDR1 MNHNY and CDR2 SVGAGI (reference sequence). CDR3 in DNA: TGTGCCAGCAGTTACTCTTCTCTCTCAAAGCAGTACTTC. Encoded protein: CASSYSSLSKQYF.

The count of this clone is one. The chain uses TRBV6-5 and TRBJ2-1; the D gene is possibly TRBD2 (5 bases). This CDR3 has 16 residues. The V end was cut by 0 bases, the J end by 3 bases, with 12 bases between. CDR1 and CDR2 from the germline V gene are MNHEY and SVGAGI. This CDR3 is CASSYSFSAGYNEQFF. The CDR3 nucleotides are TGTGCCAGCAGTTACTCCTTCAGCGCGGGCTACAATGAGCAGTTCTTC.

V usage is TRBV2 and J usage is TRBJ1-2; D might be TRBD1 (5 bases). The V end lost 4 bases, the J end lost 4 bases, and 13 bases lay between the germline ends. CDR3 length: 14 residues. CDR1 is SNHLY and CDR2 is FYNNEI in the germline V gene. CDR3 coding DNA: TGTGCCAGCAGTGGGTCCGGGACGGCCTATGGCTACACCTTC. Residues: CASSGSGTAYGYTF.

As to this clone: Additional DNA sequences in this sample encode the identical CDR3. The chain's CDR3 is CASSLNRGETQYF. Here the CDR3 DNA reads TGTGCCAGCAGCTTAAATCGTGGGGAGACCCAGTACTTC. The chain recombines TRBV7-3 with TRBJ2-5; D uncertain. The germline CDR1 and CDR2 sequences are SGHTA and FQGTGA. The CDR3 covers 13 residues. Between the trimmed V and J ends, which lost 1 base and 5 bases, there was a span of 8 bases.

The J gene is TRBJ2-2, the V gene TRBV6-6; tentatively, D is TRBD1 (6 bases). Germline CDR1 is MNHNY and CDR2 is SVGAGI (reference sequence). V was shortened by 2 bases and J by 5 bases, with 12 bases between the two germline ends. CDR3 length: 15 amino acids. The CDR3 protein is CASSYGDTRTGELFF. Here the CDR3 DNA reads TGTGCCAGCAGTTACGGGGACACCAGGACCGGGGAGCTGTTTTTT.

The chain employs TRBV10-1 and TRBJ2-3; tentative D call: TRBD2 (7 bases). The CDR3 covers 15 residues. The germline CDR1 and CDR2 sequences are WNHNN and SYGVQD (reference sequence). Deletions cut 0 bases from V and 3 bases from J, with 10 bases between. Here the CDR3 DNA reads TGCGCCAGCAGTGAGTCCGGGGGGCCGACAGATACGCAGTATTTT. The encoded protein is CASSESGGPTDTQYF.

This clone was picked up one time. The rearrangement links TRBV6-5 to TRBJ1-1; D is ambiguous. This CDR3 region has 15 residues. The germline gives CDR1 MNHEY, CDR2 SVGAGI. Trimming removed 0 bases from V and 1 base from J, with 9 bases in between. DNA for the CDR3: TGTGCCAGCAGTTACTCGAGGGAGAGGAACACTGAAGCTTTCTTT. It is translated as CASSYSRERNTEAFF.

The genes are TRBV4-2 and TRBJ2-1; D might be TRBD2 (5 bases). V was pared by 0 bases and J by 10 bases, with 10 bases between. The germline V gene encodes CDR1 LGHNA and CDR2 YNFKEQ. This CDR3 contains 13 residues. The CDR3 DNA reads as TGTGCCAGCAGCCAAGATCGGGGTGGGGAGCAGTTCTTC. It yields the protein CASSQDRGGEQFF.

The V gene is TRBV5-1, the J gene TRBJ2-2; 7 nucleotides match TRBD1. J lost 6 bases, V lost 4 bases, and 9 bases had no gene match. Germline V gene sequence: CDR1 SGHRS, CDR2 YFSETQ. The CDR3 totals 15 residues. The CDR3 sequence is CASSPGQVGAGELFF. DNA for the CDR3: TGCGCCAGCAGCCCAGGACAGGTCGGGGCCGGGGAGCTGTTTTTT. Full variable domain (rest looked up from reference TRBV5-1 and TRBJ2-2): KAGVTQTPRYLIKTRGQQVTLSCSPISGHRSVSWYQQTPGQGLQFLFEYFSETQRNKGNFPGRFSGRQFSNSRSEMNVSTLELGDSALYLCASSPGQVGAGELFFGEGSRLTVL.

The chain joins TRBV6-1 to TRBJ1-1, with TRBD1 matching over 12 bases. V trimming: 11 bases; J trimming: 1 base; junction bases outside the gene matches: 8. Germline lookup yields CDR1 MNHNS and CDR2 SASEGT. There are 15 residues in the CDR3. This CDR3 reads CAGGQGAIGNTEAFF. The CDR3, as DNA: TGTGCCGGGGGACAGGGGGCGATAGGGAACACTGAAGCTTTCTTT.

The chain has TRBV11-2 and TRBJ2-7, with D hard to call. The CDR3 sequence is 13 residues long. The V gene's germline CDR1 is SGHAT and CDR2 FQNNGV. Trimming left V 1 base short and J 3 bases short, with 7 bases between. The CDR3 region is CASSLGLDYEQYF. The CDR3 region has the DNA TGTGCCAGCAGCTTAGGACTTGACTACGAGCAGTACTTC.

This chain uses TRBV11-2 with TRBJ2-3; 16 nucleotides align to TRBD2. V dropped 3 bases and J dropped 2; count of bases not matched to a gene: 2. The V gene's germline CDR1 is SGHAT and CDR2 FQNNGV. This CDR3 is built from 17 residues. CDR3: CASSLGTSGRVTDTQYF. For the CDR3, the DNA is TGTGCCAGCAGCTTGGGGACTAGCGGGAGGGTCACAGATACGCAGTATTTT.

J is TRBJ2-7 and V is TRBV2; D remains unclear. CDR3 length equals 14 residues. V shed 1 base and J shed 5 bases, with 12 bases lying between them. The germline V gene encodes CDR1 SNHLY and CDR2 FYNNEI. Here the CDR3 reads CASSEDWGRDEQYF. CDR3 in DNA: TGTGCCAGCAGTGAAGATTGGGGTAGGGACGAGCAGTACTTC.

About this clone itself: This CDR3 is also generated by other DNA sequences in the sample. This chain joins TRBV12-5 and TRBJ2-2, with D unclear. Germline loops: CDR1 LGHNT, CDR2 FRNRAP. V shed 2 bases and J shed 5 bases, with 6 bases lying between them. The length of the CDR3 is 13 residues. The chain's CDR3 is CASGLTGTGELFF. As DNA, the CDR3 is TGTGCTAGTGGTTTGACGGGTACCGGGGAGCTGTTTTTT.

The chain uses TRBV7-2 and TRBJ2-1; D remains unclear. In germline, CDR1 is SGHTA, CDR2 FQGNSA. This CDR3 spans 16 amino acids. Trimming shortened V by 4 bases and J by 8 bases, and 21 bases separated the two germline ends. CDR3 coding DNA: TGTGCCAGCAGCTCCTCCTTAACGGCCCTATTCCATGAGCAGTTCTTC. Residues: CASSSSLTALFHEQFF.

The chain is built from TRBV5-6 and TRBJ1-6, with D uncertain. The germline V and J ends were trimmed by 1 base and 2 bases, with 1 base remaining between them. In germline, CDR1 is SGHDT, CDR2 YYEEEE. CDR3 length equals 13 residues. The CDR3 nucleotides read TGTGCCAGCAGCTTGCCCTATAATTCACCCCTCCACTTT. It is translated as CASSLPYNSPLHF.

The chain joins TRBV19 to TRBJ1-1; D remains ambiguous. V was shortened by 4 bases and J by 7 bases, with 13 bases between the two germline ends. The CDR3 consists of 13 residues. Germline CDR1 reads LNHDA; CDR2 reads SQIVND (reference sequence). This CDR3 reads CASSTQTQLEAFF. The DNA of the CDR3 is TGTGCCAGTAGTACCCAGACACAACTTGAAGCTTTCTTT. Variable domain in full (rest from reference TRBV19 and TRBJ1-1): DGGITQSPKYLFRKEGQNVTLSCEQNLNHDAMYWYRQDPGQGLRLIYYSQIVNDFQKGDIAEGYSVSREKKESFPLTVTSAQKNPTAFYLCASSTQTQLEAFFGQGTRLTVV.

A note on this clone: A read error may be the cause here, since a much bigger clone is one base away. The gene calls are TRBV11-3 and TRBJ1-1, with D hard to call. Trimming shortened V by 1 base and J by 1 base, and 4 bases separated the two germline ends. Germline assignment: CDR1 SGHNT and CDR2 YENEEA. The CDR3 has 13 residues. As DNA, the CDR3 is TGTGCCAGCAGCTTAGTACAGAACACTGAAGCTTTCTTT. It is translated as CASSLVQNTEAFF.

The chain employs TRBV5-1 and TRBJ2-1; tentatively, D is TRBD2 (5 bases). Germline CDR1 is SGHRS and CDR2 is YFSETQ. CDR3 length: 18 residues. V lost 0 bases to trimming and J lost 4 bases, with 20 bases between them. CDR3 sequence reads: CASSLAGIFPRLYNEQFF. The CDR3 coding sequence is TGCGCCAGCAGCTTGGCGGGTATCTTCCCACGACTATACAATGAGCAGTTCTTC.

The chain combines TRBV5-1 with TRBJ2-1; 9 nucleotides align to TRBD1. The CDR3 totals 15 residues. Germline-derived CDR1 and CDR2 are SGHRS and YFSETQ. Losses at the gene ends were 4 bases for V and 2 bases for J; bases not matched to a gene: 4. The CDR3 coding sequence is TGCGCCAGCAGCGGGGGACAGGGAACCTACAATGAGCAGTTCTTC. Its protein is CASSGGQGTYNEQFF.

This clone was recorded once. V is TRBV28 and J is TRBJ2-5; 8 bases match TRBD1. Trimming at V came to 11 bases and at J to 5 bases, leaving 7 bases not matched to a gene. This CDR3 is 12 amino acids long. Germline V gene lookup returns CDR1 MDHEN and CDR2 SYDVKM. CDR3 DNA sequence: TGTGCCGGAAGGACAGGGACGGAGACCCAGTACTTC. The encoded protein is CAGRTGTETQYF.

Worth noting for this clone: The sample carries other DNA sequences with the same CDR3. The chain couples TRBV5-4 to TRBJ2-5; 8 positions agree with TRBD2. The J segment lost 5 bases and the V segment lost 4 bases, leaving 1 base of the junction unmatched. CDR1 is SGHNT and CDR2 is YYREEE in the germline V gene (reference sequence). CDR3 length: 12 residues. As DNA, the CDR3 is TGTGCCAGCAGCCGGGGGGGGGAGACCCAGTACTTC. This sequence encodes CASSRGGETQYF.

The chain combines TRBV6-5 with TRBJ1-1; possibly TRBD1 for D (5 bases). Germline V CDR1 and CDR2: MNHEY, SVGAGI. CDR3 length: 14 amino acids. V was pared by 8 bases and J by 5 bases, with 18 bases between. The CDR3 DNA sequence: TGTGCCAGCGTCGTGGGGGGATCGAGGACTGAAGCTTTCTTT. Encoded protein: CASVVGGSRTEAFF.

The CDR3: CASSKGGTATDTQYF. The DNA of the CDR3 is TGTGCCAGCAGCAAAGGCGGCACGGCCACAGATACGCAGTATTTT. The chain has TRBV5-4 and TRBJ2-3, with D hard to call. Trimming removed 4 bases at V and 2 bases at J, with 14 bases between. This CDR3 contains 15 residues. Germline V gene lookup returns CDR1 SGHNT and CDR2 YYREEE (reference sequence).

As for this clone: The sample holds other DNA sequences that translate to the same CDR3. The V call is TRBV6-5, the J call TRBJ2-1; D ambiguous. Trimming stripped 0 bases from V and 2 bases from J, with 11 bases between. In germline, CDR1 is MNHEY, CDR2 SVGAGI. This CDR3 has 16 amino acids. CDR3: CASSYSSSPAYNEQFF. CDR3 nucleotides: TGTGCCAGCAGTTACTCGTCTAGTCCGGCCTACAATGAGCAGTTCTTC.

The chain has TRBV11-3 and TRBJ2-7; D tentatively reads TRBD1 or TRBD2 (5 bases each). This CDR3 has 14 amino acids. Germline CDR1 SGHNT, CDR2 YENEEA. V lost 2 bases and J 3 bases, leaving 11 bases between the germline ends. CDR3 nucleotide sequence: TGTGCCAGCAGCTTAAGGGGTGGAGGCTACGAGCAGTACTTC. Its protein is CASSLRGGGYEQYF.